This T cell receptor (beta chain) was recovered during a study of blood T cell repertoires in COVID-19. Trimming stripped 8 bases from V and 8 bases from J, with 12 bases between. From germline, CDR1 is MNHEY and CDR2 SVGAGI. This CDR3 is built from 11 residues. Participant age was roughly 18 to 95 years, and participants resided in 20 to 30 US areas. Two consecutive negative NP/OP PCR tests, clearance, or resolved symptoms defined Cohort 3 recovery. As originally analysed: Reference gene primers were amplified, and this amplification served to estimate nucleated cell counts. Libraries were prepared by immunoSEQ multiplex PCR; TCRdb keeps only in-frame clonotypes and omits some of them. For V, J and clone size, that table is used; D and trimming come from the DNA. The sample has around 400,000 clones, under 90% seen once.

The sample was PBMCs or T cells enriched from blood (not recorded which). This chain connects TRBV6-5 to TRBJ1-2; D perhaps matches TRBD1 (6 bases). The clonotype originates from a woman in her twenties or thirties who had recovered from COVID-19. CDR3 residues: CASGGVGGYTF. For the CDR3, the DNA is TGTGCCAGCGGGGGCGTTGGGGGCTACACCTTC.